This entry concerns a single T cell receptor (beta chain). This clone has a handful of counts. The antigen it recognizes is unknown. Within one base of it there is no much larger clone, and no base qualities were kept. This sample was taken from a study of cytomegalovirus exposure and HLA in healthy donors listed by TCRdb under 2017. Concerning the study at large: According to an earlier analysis of 587 of the donors, about 179 million T cells yielded 117 million unique TCR beta sequences and about 300 Gb of sequence data. Besides the first cohort of roughly 640 subjects, a separate validation cohort made up of 120 different subjects was used. Every repertoire in the discovery cohort had been generated on one and the same sequencing platform. Using immunosequencing, the study profiled T cell repertoires from 550 to 750 subjects and related those repertoires to cytomegalovirus serostatus. Typing coverage differed by locus: A, B, C, DRB1 and DQB1 were typed in roughly 620-630 donors, DQA1 in approximately 520, DPA1 in around 580, and DPB1 in 450 to 480. A later genetic analysis took genome-wide SNP genotypes for about 65% of the 666 donors and used that subset as a discovery cohort. Because of strong linkage in the cohort, roughly five DR-DQ haplotypes were treated as single units for association and clustering. Of the 350 to 450 genotyped donors, 80% to 90% were placed in the genetic ancestry cluster associated with self-reported Caucasian donors. A later analysis re-examined previously published TCR beta repertoires from over 500 donors and added high-resolution HLA genotyping to investigate patterns of TCR occurrence. HLA typing covered class I and class II loci at four-digit resolution. An early release covering roughly 640 HLA-typed donors comprised about 310 gigabases of sequencing data and approximately 80 million unique TCR sequences. Alongside the repertoire data, information on donor age, sex, ethnicity and CMV serostatus was compiled. High-throughput TCR immunosequencing, statistical association of individual TCRs with disease status, and machine learning were combined to predict cytomegalovirus infection status. The study was designed to test whether signatures of past pathogen exposure could be identified by cataloging public T cell receptors. Across approximately 400 genotyped donors of the cohort, an average of roughly 200,000 unique TCR beta nucleotide sequences per donor were sequenced, and 15% to 20% of those sequences were non-productive. Rather than using new phenotypic data, the later analysis identified candidate immune exposures from TCR beta sequences and from how often those sequences occurred across donors. In an earlier analysis of 587 of the donors, high-throughput TCR beta sequencing was used to judge whether each TCR beta V gene segment behaved as functional or pseudogenic.

V ends up 6 bases short and J 0 bases short, with an unmatched junction base count of 12. Looking up the germline V gene (reference sequence) yields CDR1 LNHDA and CDR2 SQIVND. Spanning cysteine to phenylalanine, the CDR3 consists of 18 amino acids. Only the CDR3 DNA stays, 54 bases, in frame from base 1. The cohort comprised some 700 healthy bone marrow donors. All cohort members were sampled while nominally healthy, although unrecorded immune exposures were likely present. The donor was CMV seronegative and belonged to the group of around 400 seronegative cohort members. A peripheral blood sample was collected from each donor, and TCR beta sequencing was performed on peripheral blood mononuclear cells. The Qiagen DNeasy Blood Extraction Kit was used to extract genomic DNA from the blood cell samples. The investigation overall reported the following: Only TCR beta chains were sequenced in this cohort, and the absence of alpha or paired-chain data limited detectable features. Three of the identified cytomegalovirus-associated TCR beta chains were confirmed in vitro to be specific for cytomegalovirus antigens. According to a later genetic analysis, donors in an Asian-associated ancestry cluster had fewer N-insertions in productive TCRs than the approximately 610-donor mean. A further reported finding was that TCR beta sequences accurately predicted the HLA-A and HLA-B alleles for most subjects in the first cohort. While some public TCRs were present in many individuals, most TCR sequences turned up only very rarely across donors. Correlated functional status among segregating V segments might be attributable to linkage disequilibrium, but an unknown experimental factor could not be ruled out. In the study, approximately 150 TCR beta chains were listed as associated with cytomegalovirus. A group of highly shared sequence variants was considered likely to be a technical artifact of the sequencing pipeline. The 87-base-pair reads could not distinguish some IMGT-functional V segments, including TRBV6-2 and TRBV6-3, so those segments were excluded. Specific HLA alleles were associated with some 15,000 TCR beta sequences at a false discovery rate of 0.05 in a later analysis. V-gene and J-gene trimming of TCR beta chains was associated with a missense DCLRE1C variant in a later genetic analysis, and the association was replicated in an independent cohort. A later analysis found that most CMV-associated TCR beta chains appeared HLA-restricted, with HLA associations seemingly driven largely by CMV exposure. In an earlier analysis of around 500 of the donors, most TCR beta V segments appeared in productive rearrangements about 90% or about 30% of the time, broadly matching IMGT annotations. In a later analysis, TCR association rates were found to vary across HLA loci, with the most associated TCRs seen for DRB1 alleles and the fewest for HLA-C alleles. Presence/absence analyses assumed roughly uniform sequencing depth across donors, an assumption that may not hold. The only immune exposure information available for the cohort was CMV serostatus. In both the original and validation cohorts, the classifier was reported to diagnose cytomegalovirus status with high specificity and sensitivity. A later analysis reported that several top co-occurrence clusters appeared linked to parvovirus B19, influenza, CMV and Epstein-Barr virus. When HLA alleles, especially DR and DQ, strongly co-occurred, TCR associations were difficult to assign to individual alleles. The authors suggested that the approach could potentially be extended to other disease states and immunological phenotypes. Because counts were too low, about 15 rarely observed V segments, including chromosome 9 orphons, were left out of the earlier analysis of some 600 of the donors. Because some donors lacked HLA typing at each locus, the association tests relied only on the typed subset. In a later analysis, HLA-associated TCR beta chains showed more clonal expansion and lower generation probabilities than non-associated chains that were equally common.

Library method: the immunoSEQ multiplex PCR assay. The multiplex PCR relied on a mix of 60 forward primers for TCR Vbeta segments and 13 reverse primers for TCR Jbeta segments. Amplification of the CDR3 region of rearranged TCR beta genes was performed with a multiplex PCR assay on genomic DNA. Amplified TCR beta libraries were sequenced as 87-base-pair reads on the Illumina HiSeq System. On the authors' methods: A later analysis tallied approximately 87 million unique TCR beta chains across the 666 repertoires, and roughly 11 million of those chains were shared by two or more donors. Raw reads were error-corrected and collapsed into unique sequences with a nearest-neighbor algorithm that merged closely related sequences to remove PCR and sequencing errors. V, D and J gene segments were assigned by aligning CDR3 sequences to IMGT reference sequences. For a sequence to be retained, at least a six-nucleotide match to both a V gene segment and a J gene segment was required. A rearrangement was called productive if the CDR3 had no stop codons and remained in frame with V and J, and every other rearrangement was called non-productive. Following IMGT convention, CDR3 was defined as the stretch from the second conserved V-encoded cysteine up to the conserved J-encoded phenylalanine. The earlier analysis of about 610 of the donors excluded any sequence lacking an unambiguous match to a single V gene segment. In an earlier analysis of approximately 560 of the donors, a V segment was called functional when productive rearrangements were above 56.7%, and segregating when the standard deviation between donors exceeded 5%. A statistical classification framework was built for diagnosing cytomegalovirus status from the catalog of TCR beta chain sequences. In a later analysis, TCR nucleotide sequences were compared against IMGT/GENE-DB human TR gene sequences so that V and J genes could be assigned. A later analysis assigned CDR3 sequences and most-parsimonious VDJ recombination scenarios with the TCRdist pipeline. In a later analysis, every TCR beta chain was defined by the combination of its CDR3 amino acid sequence and its V-gene family, and reads without a unique V-gene family were dropped. In a later analysis, 450 to 600 highly shared, low-generation-probability nucleotide sequences were removed to address suspected cross-contamination and a sequencing artifact. For each public chain, a later analysis derived a clonal expansion index from normalized ranks of inferred template counts within each repertoire. Generation probabilities in a later analysis came from a VDJ recombination model fitted to out-of-frame rearrangements, and those results were checked against IGoR. A later analysis scored TCR-TCR, TCR-HLA and TCR-CMV co-occurrence with hypergeometric tests, applying a repertoire-size bias correction to TCR pairs. In a later analysis, false discovery rates were estimated by permuting HLA or CMV assignments 20 times. In a later analysis, co-occurring TCRs were grouped using DBSCAN, with TCRdist sequence similarity added in when clustering inside HLA-allele-positive subsets. Repertoires with fewer than 30,000 or more than 120,000 public chains, plus five repertoires with anomalous nucleotide sharing, were excluded from co-occurrence clustering. TCRdb took over this immuneACCESS table, retaining in-frame rearrangements with V and J assigned. Such tables are incomplete; in checked studies, under half of the missing clones stem from an unresolved V gene, and the remainder is unexplained. V and J calls and clone size follow that table, whereas D and trimming were derived from the DNA. The sample table contains 100,000 or so clones; only one count was recorded for roughly 15% of them. The ten most abundant clones make up more than 0.65% of the sample.

The sequenced sample was PBMCs. This receptor chain uses TRBV19 and TRBJ1-3, with TRBD1 matching 9 junction bases. The receptor was isolated from a female donor in good health and CMV-seronegative. CDR3 protein: CASRGRDRALDSGNTIYF. The DNA is TGTGCCAGTAGGGGCCGGGACAGGGCCCTGGACTCTGGAAACACCATATATTTT.